This T cell receptor (beta chain) is from a study of T cell responses to AZD1222 COVID-19 vaccine. Overall study results and limits: Rises in breadth and depth of Spike-specific TCRs came after two AZD1222 doses.

Profiling relied on immunoSEQ multiplex PCR, and the TCRdb table lists in-frame clones only, not all of them. The sample consists of around 130,000 clones, over 85% of them appearing once. CDR3 length: 16 amino acids. Germline V gives CDR1 MNHEY, CDR2 SVGEGT. V was pared by 5 bases and J by 3 bases, with 11 bases of the junction left unmatched. A note on this clone: Its antigen is not identified.

The receptor was isolated from an adult who received the AZD1222 COVID-19 vaccine. Sequencing used peripheral blood, obtained 28 days after the second AZD1222 dose. The rearrangement uses TRBV6-2 or TRBV6-3 and TRBJ2-7; the match to TRBD1 covers 9 bases. The CDR3 nucleotides read TGTGCCAGCAGTCCCGGGGCAGGGACAGGGATCTACGAGCAGTACTTC. This translates into CASSPGAGTGIYEQYF.